The subject of this entry is one TCR beta chain. The data were produced by immunoSEQ multiplex PCR, yet TCRdb's version contains in-frame clones alone and is incomplete. The table lists 150,000 or so clones, 85% to 90% of them singletons. This specimen comes from a study of T cell responses to AZD1222 COVID-19 vaccine. Trimming stripped 0 bases from V and 5 bases from J, with 20 bases between. Germline CDR1 and CDR2: LGHNA and YNFKEQ. This CDR3 comprises 18 residues. This chain links TRBV4-2 with TRBJ2-1; D not certain. The TCR was taken from an adult who received the MenACWY meningococcal vaccine as a control. This specimen was peripheral blood, taken 28 days after the second dose of the MenACWY control vaccine. In DNA form, the CDR3 reads TGTGCCAGCAGCCAAGATGGGCTTTTGGGAATAGGTGACAATGAGCAGTTCTTC. This codes for CASSQDGLLGIGDNEQFF.